This T cell receptor (beta chain) was sequenced for a study of post-analysis software for immune sequencing data. Overall study: Disease trajectories encompassed relapsing-remitting, secondary progressive and progressive-relapsing multiple sclerosis. General study points: Patients with multiple sclerosis recorded significantly lower normalized Chao1 diversity than controls, the study found. Patients used about 5 TRBV segments, including TRBV5-6, TRBV5-1 and TRBV20-1, more often than controls.

J lost 0 bases, V lost 6 bases, and 11 bases had no gene match. This CDR3 contains 17 residues. CDR1 MNHNY and CDR2 SVGAGI come from the germline V gene (reference sequence). This clonotype was picked up a small number of times. Its antigen is not known. Unique molecular identifiers tagged the TCR beta cDNA libraries. The source material, about 0.9 to 10 million T cells, gave rise to 510,000 or so cDNA molecules. MiXCR, applied by TCRdb to the PCR reads, yields one record per CDR3 protein. The sample shows approximately 770,000 distinct CDR3 sequences, more than 45% of them seen only once. Sequenced: blood. The chain has TRBV6-6 and TRBJ1-2, with TRBD1 identical over 9 bases. The source is a girl aged 10-17 years with multiple sclerosis. The CDR3 spells CASRSGTGKRANYGYTF. The CDR3 DNA reads as TGTGCCAGCAGATCCGGGACAGGGAAAAGGGCTAACTATGGCTACACCTTC.